Listed below are T cell receptor beta chains from one sample, sequenced in a study of cytomegalovirus exposure and HLA in healthy donors. Profiling relied on immunoSEQ multiplex PCR, and the TCRdb table lists in-frame clones only, not all of them. With 100,000 to 150,000 clones in the sample, the ten largest clones hold over 2%. Specimen: PBMCs. The receptor set was obtained from a man between 35 and 55 years old in good health and CMV-seronegative. The CDR3 runs from the conserved cysteine through the conserved F or W. D genes are given only for firm matches.

D,J,length,V,CDR3,DNA
.,TRBJ1-5,15,TRBV6-4,CASSPGGASNQPQHF,TGTGCCAGCAGTCCTGGGGGGGCGAGCAATCAGCCCCAGCATTTT
TRBD1,TRBJ1-1,15,TRBV29-1,CSATRGTAENTEAFF,TGCAGCGCTACTCGAGGGACAGCAGAGAACACTGAAGCTTTCTTT
TRBD2,TRBJ2-1,13,TRBV7-9,CASSWGGYNEQFF,TGTGCCAGCTCCTGGGGGGGCTACAATGAGCAGTTCTTC
TRBD2,TRBJ2-7,14,TRBV6-6,CASSLAGINYEQYF,TGTGCCAGCAGCCTAGCGGGAATAAACTACGAGCAGTACTTC
.,TRBJ2-1,12,TRBV29-1,CSGRPQTNEQFF,TGCAGCGGGAGGCCTCAAACCAATGAGCAGTTCTTC
TRBD2,TRBJ2-3,19,TRBV4-2,CASSQEGGLAGEGADTQYF,TGTGCCAGCAGCCAAGAAGGGGGACTAGCGGGAGAGGGGGCAGATACGCAGTATTTT
.,TRBJ2-3,12,TRBV6-6,CASSTVTDTQYF,TGTGCCAGCAGTACAGTCACAGATACGCAGTATTTT
TRBD2,TRBJ2-3,13,TRBV4-1,CASSQDRGGRRYF,TGCGCCAGCAGCCAAGATCGAGGCGGGAGGAGGTATTTT
TRBD2,TRBJ2-1,15,TRBV9,CASSVGGRPEGEQFF,TGTGCCAGCAGCGTAGGCGGGAGGCCCGAGGGTGAGCAGTTCTTC
TRBD2,TRBJ2-1,13,TRBV10-3,CAISDGLVYEQFF,TGTGCCATCAGTGACGGACTAGTATATGAGCAGTTCTTC
TRBD2,TRBJ2-5,16,TRBV7-2,CASSPRTSGRVETQYF,TGTGCCAGCAGCCCGCGGACTAGCGGGAGGGTGGAGACCCAGTACTTC
TRBD1,TRBJ1-2,15,TRBV5-1,CASSTGTATNYGYTF,TGCGCCAGCAGCACTGGGACAGCTACTAACTATGGCTACACCTTC
.,TRBJ2-7,11,TRBV19,CASAGLYEQYF,TGTGCCAGCGCGGGACTCTACGAGCAGTACTTC
.,TRBJ2-3,13,TRBV30,CAWRDSLTDTQYF,TGTGCCTGGAGGGACTCCCTGACAGATACGCAGTATTTT